The T cell receptor beta chain under discussion was sequenced for a study of blood T cell repertoires in COVID-19. As for the study in general: Sites in the United States, Italy and Spain provided acute and convalescent COVID-19 samples. PBMCs, B-cell-depleted T cells, or T cells provided the cDNA or gDNA that made up the material.

Per the study methods: Scientists estimated how many nucleated cells there were by amplifying reference gene primers. Produced via immunoSEQ multiplex PCR; TCRdb's table is partial and in-frame only. The D gene and trimming were derived from the DNA, and the V and J assignments and clone size from that table. Of about 140,000 clones in the sample, about three quarters were seen once. V was clipped by 5 bases and J by 5 bases; unmatched bases: 6. Per germline, CDR1 ENHRY and CDR2 SYGVKD. The CDR3 is made up of 15 amino acids. Sequencing input: peripheral blood. The sequence derives from a man aged 45-65 years with acute or convalescent COVID-19. The chain has TRBV10-3 and TRBJ2-1; 10 bases line up with TRBD2. CDR3 amino acids: CAISSSSGGNNEQFF. For the CDR3, the DNA is TGTGCCATCAGTTCGTCTAGCGGGGGTAACAATGAGCAGTTCTTC.